This T cell receptor (beta chain) appears in the sequencing data of a study of CD8+CD57+ T cells in acquired aplastic anemia. Looking at the study overall: The sorted CD4+ and CD8+ cells yielded an average roughly 3 ug of DNA.

The sample holds a few counts of this clonotype. What it binds is not known. Genomic DNA constituted the template upon which TCR beta VDJ and CDR3 profiling was performed. TCRdb re-called the reads through MiXCR, storing one row per CDR3 protein. The table has hundreds of thousands of distinct CDR3 sequences, approximately 32% seen once; the top ten hold 0.8% to 0.85%. General study points: Patients and healthy controls showed no significant CD8+ Simpson's diversity difference.

Germline assignment: CDR1 SGDLS and CDR2 YYNGEE. Deletions cut 7 bases from V and 5 bases from J, with 12 bases between. The CDR3 covers 12 residues. Patients chosen for sequencing had CD8+CD57+ cells that had expanded, as shown by flow cytometry. There was no therapy given to any patient before the blood sampling took place. Sequenced sample: sorted CD4+, CD8+, or CD8+CD57+ T cells (not recorded which) from PBMCs. V gene TRBV9 combines with J gene TRBJ2-5; the D is unclear. The receptor was isolated from a human donor with aplastic anemia. The CDR3 DNA reads TGTGCCAGCGGCTCTAGGTCCGAGACCCAGTACTTC. Translation: CASGSRSETQYF.